A single sample is the source of the 14 T cell receptor beta chains below, sequenced in a study of beta chain features in type 1 diabetes. TCRB transcripts that were expressed got sequenced, as all of the isolated RNA had been reverse transcribed. Libraries were prepared by immunoSEQ multiplex PCR; TCRdb keeps only in-frame clonotypes and omits some of them. The sample shows fewer than 150,000 clones, 6.5% to 8.5% of them seen only once. The sequenced sample was central memory CD4+ T cells from blood. These receptors came from a woman in her thirties in good health.

The chain has TRBV5-4 and TRBJ2-1, with a weak D call TRBD2 (6 bases). The germline V and J ends were trimmed by 4 bases and 2 bases, with 16 bases remaining between them. Germline V gene lookup returns CDR1 SGHNT and CDR2 YYREEE (reference sequence). The CDR3 is 16 residues long. The CDR3 reads CASSQGAGSPYNEQFF. The CDR3, as DNA: TGTGCCAGCAGCCAAGGTGCGGGATCCCCCTACAATGAGCAGTTCTTC.

This clone has only a few counts. This rearrangement joins TRBV25-1 to TRBJ2-7, with TRBD2 matching over 9 bases. V shed 6 bases, J shed 1 base, and the junction held 7 bases outside the gene matches. Germline CDR1 MGHDK, CDR2 SYGVNS. This CDR3 comprises 15 residues. DNA of the CDR3: TGTGCCAGCAGCACGGGGCTAGCGGGATCCTACGAGCAGTACTTC. Translation gives CASSTGLAGSYEQYF.

This clone came up many times. The V gene is TRBV20-1, the J gene TRBJ1-2; D unresolved. The V gene lost 6 bases and the J gene lost 4 bases, with 9 bases spanning the gap. Germline-derived CDR1 and CDR2 are DFQATT and SNEGSKA (reference sequence). This CDR3 contains 11 residues. The CDR3 region is CSAPPSYGYTF. As DNA, the CDR3 is TGCAGTGCCCCCCCCAGCTATGGCTACACCTTC.

The chain employs TRBV30 and TRBJ2-3; 10 nucleotides agree with TRBD2. From germline, CDR1 is GTSNPN and CDR2 SVGIG (reference sequence). V gave up 2 bases and J gave up 1 base; unmatched junction bases: 3. The CDR3 extends over 15 amino acids. DNA for the CDR3: TGTGCCTGGAGTTCGACTAGCGGGCGCACAGATACGCAGTATTTT. Residues: CAWSSTSGRTDTQYF.

The rearrangement links TRBV7-2 to TRBJ2-5, with TRBD2 matching 7 bases. Trimming cost V 5 bases and J 2 bases; bases outside gene matches: 8. Germline CDR1 and CDR2: SGHTA and FQGNSA. This CDR3 has 15 amino acids. CDR3 in amino acids: CASSLSGTGQETQYF. The CDR3 nucleotides are TGTGCCAGCAGCCTCAGCGGGACCGGTCAAGAGACCCAGTACTTC.

The sample holds a few counts of this clone. The rearrangement links TRBV19 to TRBJ2-7, with 9 bases identical to TRBD1. V lost 3 bases to trimming and J lost 6 bases; unmatched junction nucleotides: 6. The V gene's germline CDR1 is LNHDA and CDR2 SQIVND (reference sequence). There are 14 residues in the CDR3. CDR3 region: CASSMGQGRGEQYF. The CDR3 nucleotides read TGTGCCAGTAGTATGGGACAGGGAAGGGGCGAGCAGTACTTC.

At least ten counts were recorded for this clone. The chain has TRBV15 and TRBJ2-1; TRBD1 aligns across 7 bases. CDR1 and CDR2 from the germline V gene are LNHNV and YYDKDF (reference sequence). J gave up 8 bases and V 1 base, and 5 bases lay outside the gene matches. This CDR3 comprises 14 residues. CDR3 nucleotides: TGTGCCACCAGCAGAGGACAGGGTCGCGATGAGCAGTTCTTC. Translated, it gives CATSRGQGRDEQFF. The entire variable domain, with the rest obtained from reference TRBV15 and TRBJ2-1, is as follows: DAMVIQNPRYQVTQFGKPVTLSCSQTLNHNVMYWYQQKSSQAPKLLFHYYDKDFNNEADTPDNFQSRRPNTSFCFLDIRSPGLGDTAMYLCATSRGQGRDEQFFGPGTRLTVL.

The V and J genes are TRBV28 and TRBJ1-2, with TRBD1 identical over 12 bases. V shed 3 bases and J 7 bases; nucleotides not matched to a gene: 3. From germline, CDR1 is MDHEN and CDR2 SYDVKM. The CDR3 length is 14 residues. The CDR3 region is CASSFRDRGLGYTF. The CDR3 DNA reads as TGTGCCAGCAGTTTCCGGGACAGGGGGCTTGGCTACACCTTC.

This clone occurred a few times. The chain links TRBV7-2 to TRBJ2-6; unclear D gene. The CDR3 runs 14 residues. CDR1 and CDR2 (germline): SGHTA, FQGNSA. Deletions cut 5 bases from V and 4 bases from J, with 9 bases between. CDR3 in amino acids: CASSLLVGANVLTF. Written as DNA, the CDR3 is TGTGCCAGCAGCCTTCTCGTCGGGGCCAACGTCCTGACTTTC.

The chain employs TRBV5-4 and TRBJ2-7; D gene unclear. Germline CDR1 is SGHNT and CDR2 is YYREEE (reference sequence). This CDR3 is 13 amino acids long. Trimming shortened V by 1 base and J by 2 bases, and 7 bases separated the two germline ends. CDR3 sequence reads: CASSLPGTYEQYF. The DNA of the CDR3 is TGTGCCAGCAGCTTGCCAGGAACCTACGAGCAGTACTTC. The whole variable domain, remainder taken from reference TRBV5-4 and TRBJ2-7, is ETGVTQSPTHLIKTRGQQVTLRCSSQSGHNTVSWYQQALGQGPQFIFQYYREEENGRGNFPPRFSGLQFPNYSSELNVNALELDDSALYLCASSLPGTYEQYFGPGTRLTVT.

The V call is TRBV28, the J call TRBJ2-7, with D tentatively TRBD1 (6 bases). V was pared by 8 bases and J by 0 bases, with 14 bases between. The germline gives CDR1 MDHEN, CDR2 SYDVKM. CDR3 length: 14 residues. CDR3 residues: CASGQIGGSYEQYF. The CDR3 DNA is TGTGCCAGCGGTCAAATAGGGGGCTCCTACGAGCAGTACTTC. Looking up the rest from reference TRBV28 and TRBJ2-7 gives the full variable domain: DVKVTQSSRYLVKRTGEKVFLECVQDMDHENMFWYRQDPGLGLRLIYFSYDVKMKEKGDIPEGYSVSREKKERFSLILESASTNQTSMYLCASGQIGGSYEQYFGPGTRLTVT.

The chain links TRBV9 to TRBJ1-3, with a possible D match to TRBD1 (5 bases). The V end lost 4 bases, the J end lost 0 bases, and 14 bases lay between the germline ends. Germline CDR1 reads SGDLS; CDR2 reads YYNGEE. The CDR3 totals 16 residues. CDR3 loop: CASSLGQGNSGNTIYF. CDR3 in DNA: TGTGCCAGCAGCCTCGGGCAGGGAAACTCTGGAAACACCATATATTTT.

Only a few counts were recorded for this clone. The chain combines TRBV6-6 with TRBJ1-2, with 8 positions matching TRBD1. The CDR3 consists of 15 residues. CDR1 is MNHNY and CDR2 is SVGAGI in the germline V gene (reference sequence). V lost 4 bases to trimming and J lost 3 bases; unmatched junction nucleotides: 7. CDR3 region: CASSSSGGDYYGYTF. The CDR3 nucleotides read TGTGCCAGCAGTTCGTCAGGGGGCGATTACTATGGCTACACCTTC.

This clone was found many times. The J gene is TRBJ2-5, the V gene TRBV7-9, with TRBD2 identical over 12 bases. Germline V lookup: CDR1 SEHNR, CDR2 FQNEAQ (reference sequence). The junction had 3 bases not matched to a gene; V was cut back by 2 bases and J by 5 bases. The length of the CDR3 is 15 residues. The CDR3 sequence: CASSLFLAGGETQYF. The CDR3 nucleotides are TGTGCCAGCAGCTTATTCCTAGCGGGAGGGGAGACCCAGTACTTC. Full variable domain (remainder filled in from reference TRBV7-9 and TRBJ2-5): DTGVSQNPRHKITKRGQNVTFRCDPISEHNRLYWYRQTLGQGPEFLTYFQNEAQLEKSRLLSDRFSAERPKGSFSTLEIQRTEQGDSAMYLCASSLFLAGGETQYFGPGTRLLVL.